This T cell receptor beta chain was profiled in a study of T-cell reconstitution after alpha-beta-depleted transplantation in children. V lost 1 base to trimming and J lost 5 bases; unmatched junction nucleotides: 8. The CDR3 has 16 amino acids. Germline V CDR1 and CDR2: DFQATT, SNEGSKA (reference sequence). Worth noting for this clonotype: Its antigen remains unknown.

Unique molecular identifiers were built into the TCRbeta library. One entry per CDR3 protein, called by TCRdb with MiXCR from the PCR reads. The sample includes about 600,000 distinct CDR3 sequences, 20% to 25% of them seen just once. Findings and caveats of the study: Certain patients had high TCRbeta diversity at day 60, and it came from recipient T cells and thymic progenitors that survived. Alpha-beta T cells present about two months after transplant were reported to originate from several hundred expanded graft clones. T-cell numbers and diversity, one year after transplant, stemmed largely from T cells that were newly produced.

The clonotype originates from a boy under three years old who had a stem cell transplant for acute myeloid leukemia, so the T cells may come from the graft donor. V and J are TRBV20-1 and TRBJ2-2; 9 bases match TRBD2. The sequencing here drew on PBMCs, mostly from graft donor cells, taken 360 days after TCRalphabeta/CD19-depleted stem cell transplant. The CDR3 spells CSARGSWRGGTGELFF. The CDR3 DNA is TGCAGTGCTAGAGGCTCGTGGCGGGGGGGTACCGGGGAGCTGTTTTTT.